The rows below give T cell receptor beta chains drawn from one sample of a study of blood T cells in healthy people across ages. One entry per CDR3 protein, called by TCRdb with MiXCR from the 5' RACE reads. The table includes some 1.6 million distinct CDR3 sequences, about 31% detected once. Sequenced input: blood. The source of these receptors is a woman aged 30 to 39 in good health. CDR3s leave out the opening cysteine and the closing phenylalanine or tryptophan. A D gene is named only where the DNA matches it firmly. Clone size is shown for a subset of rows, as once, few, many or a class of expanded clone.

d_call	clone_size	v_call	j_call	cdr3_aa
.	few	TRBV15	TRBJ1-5	ATSGSGPQH
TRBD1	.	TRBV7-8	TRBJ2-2	ASSLEDRQNTGELF
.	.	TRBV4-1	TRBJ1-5	ASSPGPLSNQPQH
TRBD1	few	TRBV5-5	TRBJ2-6	ASSVPGQGLPGANVLT
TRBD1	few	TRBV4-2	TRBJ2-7	ASSQRGRAYEQY
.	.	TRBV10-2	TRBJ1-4	ASKWGRGGDEKLF
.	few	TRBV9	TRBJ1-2	ASSKTGNYGYT
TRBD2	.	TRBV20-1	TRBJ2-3	SAPPSGRTDTQY
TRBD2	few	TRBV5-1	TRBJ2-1	ASSLIAGASYNEQF
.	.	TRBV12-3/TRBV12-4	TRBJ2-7	ASAFSRSYEQY
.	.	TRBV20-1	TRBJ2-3	SARDGETSTDTQY
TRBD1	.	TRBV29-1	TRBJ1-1	SVNGGQGVVSTEAF
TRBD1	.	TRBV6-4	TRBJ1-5	ASNGLTGTYYNQPQH
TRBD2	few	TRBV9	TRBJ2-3	ASSLRLAGVASQY
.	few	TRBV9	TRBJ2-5	ASSVAGGVEETQY
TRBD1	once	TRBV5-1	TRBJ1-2	ASSLGGTGRLSYGYT
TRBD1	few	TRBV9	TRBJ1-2	ASSVVPGQGSGYT
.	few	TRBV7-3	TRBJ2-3	ASSLMSGSTDTQY
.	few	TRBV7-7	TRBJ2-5	ASSPPDTRPQY
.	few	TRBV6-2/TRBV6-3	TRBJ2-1	ASTSLTGEQF
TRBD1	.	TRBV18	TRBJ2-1	ASSRRDRGYNEQF
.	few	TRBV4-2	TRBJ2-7	PSSPGRSLYEQY
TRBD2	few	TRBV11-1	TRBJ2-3	ASSSTPVTSGDSTDTQY
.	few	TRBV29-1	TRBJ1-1	SVIEGRGEAF
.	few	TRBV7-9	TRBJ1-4	ASSLGQSNEKLF
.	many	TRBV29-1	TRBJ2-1	SVVIGAAYNEQF
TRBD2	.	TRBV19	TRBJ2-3	ATGERGGGDTQY
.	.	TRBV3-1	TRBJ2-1	ASMPGGLLNNEQF
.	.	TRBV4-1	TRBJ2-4	ASSQDIRELLY
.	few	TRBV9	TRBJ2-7	ASSAPEGGSSYEQY
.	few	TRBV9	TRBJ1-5	ASSDSPDVASNQPQH
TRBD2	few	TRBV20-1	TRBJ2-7	SARDGRVAGGPGSEQY
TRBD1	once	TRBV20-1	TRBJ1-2	SAWDRVRDNYGYT
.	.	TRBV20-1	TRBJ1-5	SASVVGGNQPQH
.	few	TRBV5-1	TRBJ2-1	ASSPFAEASSYNEQF
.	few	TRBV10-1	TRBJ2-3	ASSLSRETSTDTQY
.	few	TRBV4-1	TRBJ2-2	ASSQVFPNTGELF
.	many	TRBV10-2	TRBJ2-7	ASSEGGYEQY
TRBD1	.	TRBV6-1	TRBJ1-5	ASTGQGAINQPQH
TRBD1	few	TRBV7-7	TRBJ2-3	ASRFSPLGQGLPDTQY
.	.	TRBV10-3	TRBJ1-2	AISDLTLQVDYGYT
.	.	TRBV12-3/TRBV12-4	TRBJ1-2	ASSLSIGGEGYT
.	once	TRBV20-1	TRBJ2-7	SARDHQGSVYEQY
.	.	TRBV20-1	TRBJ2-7	RASSGTYEQY
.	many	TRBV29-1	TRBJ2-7	SVVSPGAYEQY
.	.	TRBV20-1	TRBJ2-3	STAERTDTQY
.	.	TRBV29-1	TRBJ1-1	SVISRPPNTEAF
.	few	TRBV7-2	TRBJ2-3	ASSLVRIADTQY
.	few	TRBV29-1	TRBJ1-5	SVLEGGQPQH
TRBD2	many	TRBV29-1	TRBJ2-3	SVDGLAGPPSTDTQY
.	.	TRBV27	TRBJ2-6	ASSTQRPVRSGANVLT
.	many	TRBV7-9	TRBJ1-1	ASSLPALDEAF
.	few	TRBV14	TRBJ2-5	ASSQGGSTETQY
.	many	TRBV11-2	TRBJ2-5	ASSTTRQETQY
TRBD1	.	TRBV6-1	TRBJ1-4	ASSERRGPSNEKLF